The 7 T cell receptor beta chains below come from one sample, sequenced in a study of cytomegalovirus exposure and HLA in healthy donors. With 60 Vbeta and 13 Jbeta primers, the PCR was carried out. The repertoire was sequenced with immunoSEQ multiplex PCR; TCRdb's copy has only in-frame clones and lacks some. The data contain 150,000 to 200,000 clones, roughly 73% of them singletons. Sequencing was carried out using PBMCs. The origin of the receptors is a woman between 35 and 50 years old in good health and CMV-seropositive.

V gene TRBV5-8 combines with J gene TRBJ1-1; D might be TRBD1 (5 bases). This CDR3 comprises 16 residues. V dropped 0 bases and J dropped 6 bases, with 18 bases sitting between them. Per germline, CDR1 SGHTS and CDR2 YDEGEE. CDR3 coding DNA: TGTGCCAGCAGCTTGGGGGGTCCAGGGACTCAGGCTGAAGCTTTCTTT. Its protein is CASSLGGPGTQAEAFF.

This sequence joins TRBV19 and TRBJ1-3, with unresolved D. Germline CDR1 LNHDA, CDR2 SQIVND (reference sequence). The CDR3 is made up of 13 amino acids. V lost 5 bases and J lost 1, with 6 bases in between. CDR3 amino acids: CASSPSSGNTIYF. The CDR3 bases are TGTGCCAGTAGTCCCTCTTCTGGAAACACCATATATTTT.

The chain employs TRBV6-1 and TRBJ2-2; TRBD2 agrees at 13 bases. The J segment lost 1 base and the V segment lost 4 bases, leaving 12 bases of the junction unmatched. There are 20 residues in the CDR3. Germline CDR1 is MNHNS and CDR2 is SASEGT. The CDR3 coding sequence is TGTGCCAGCAGTGGCACCCGGACTAGCGGGAGATGGGTGAACACCGGGGAGCTGTTTTTT. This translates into CASSGTRTSGRWVNTGELFF.

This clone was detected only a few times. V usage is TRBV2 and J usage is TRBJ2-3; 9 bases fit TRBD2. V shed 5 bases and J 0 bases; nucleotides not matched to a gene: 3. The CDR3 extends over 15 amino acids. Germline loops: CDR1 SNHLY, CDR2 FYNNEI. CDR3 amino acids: CASSSSGASTDTQYF. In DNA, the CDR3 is TGTGCCAGCAGTTCTAGCGGGGCTAGCACAGATACGCAGTATTTT.

The CDR3 protein is CASSLGTGGEKLFF. The CDR3 nucleotides read TGCGCCAGCAGCTTAGGGACAGGTGGAGAAAAACTGTTTTTT. This sequence joins TRBV5-1 and TRBJ1-4, with TRBD1 matching 8 bases. Losses at the gene ends were 2 bases for V and 8 bases for J; bases not matched to a gene: 5. The germline gives CDR1 SGHRS, CDR2 YFSETQ. The CDR3 loop spans 14 amino acids.

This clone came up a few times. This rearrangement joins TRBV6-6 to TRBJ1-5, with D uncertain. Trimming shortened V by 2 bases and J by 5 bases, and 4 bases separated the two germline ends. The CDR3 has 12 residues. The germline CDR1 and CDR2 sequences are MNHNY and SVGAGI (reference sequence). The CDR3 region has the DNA TGTGCCAGCAGTTACCGTGATCAGCCCCAGCATTTT. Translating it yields CASSYRDQPQHF.

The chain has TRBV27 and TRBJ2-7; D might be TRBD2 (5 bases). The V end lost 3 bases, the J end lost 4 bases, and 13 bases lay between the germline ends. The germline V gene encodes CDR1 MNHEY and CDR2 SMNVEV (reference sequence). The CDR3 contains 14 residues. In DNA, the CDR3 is TGTGCCAGCAGTTTTAGTGGTGAGGGTTACGAGCAGTACTTC. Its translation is CASSFSGEGYEQYF.